The clone carrying this T cell receptor beta chain was counted only a few times. The antigen is not known. The data belong to a study of T cell repertoires in cytomegalovirus infection. Study at large: CMV epitopes in the study were HLA-C-restricted (recently identified) and HLA-B-restricted (well studied). Both CMV infection and a matching HLA type were indicated by public TCR beta signatures. Study conclusions and caveats: Cumulative frequency (of public TCR beta family members) identified carriers of CMV plus the relevant HLA.

Germline CDR1 and CDR2: SEHNR and FQNEAQ (reference sequence). The germline V and J ends were trimmed by 5 bases and 4 bases, with 10 bases remaining between them. The CDR3 is 13 amino acids. TCRdb ran MiXCR on the reads and lists one entry per CDR3 protein. This sample yields 370,000 or so distinct CDR3 sequences, of which nearly 35% are seen a single time; 13% belongs to the top ten. This TCR was sampled from a human donor in good health (CMV status not recorded). Some clones in this sample may be carry-over from other donors' samples. The J gene is TRBJ2-3, the V gene TRBV7-9; no definite D call. The material sequenced was cultured PBMCs, taken from culture after CMV antigen stimulation. The CDR3 coding sequence is TGTGCCAGCAGCCCGAAGGGTCCAGATACGCAGTATTTT. Its translation: CASSPKGPDTQYF. The full variable domain, completed using reference TRBV7-9 and TRBJ2-3, is DTGVSQNPRHKITKRGQNVTFRCDPISEHNRLYWYRQTLGQGPEFLTYFQNEAQLEKSRLLSDRFSAERPKGSFSTLEIQRTEQGDSAMYLCASSPKGPDTQYFGPGTRLTVL.